This TCR beta chain was captured in a study of cytomegalovirus exposure and HLA in healthy donors. Study findings and constraints: As a later analysis showed, several of the most significant clusters appeared to be linked to common viral pathogens. Investigators reported more than 150 TCR beta chains as tied to cytomegalovirus. Sequencing likely produced, as an artifact, a cluster of highly shared sequence variants.

A multiplex PCR was run with 60 Vbeta primers and 13 Jbeta primers. Produced via immunoSEQ multiplex PCR; TCRdb's table is partial and in-frame only. The sample shows roughly 190,000 clones, around 87% of them seen only once. Germline-derived CDR1 and CDR2 are LNHDA and SQIVND (reference sequence). The CDR3 is made up of 14 amino acids. V lost 0 bases and J 6 bases, leaving 12 bases between the germline ends. Details on this clone: Its antigen is still unknown.

While unrecorded immune exposures were likely, the donors were nominally healthy when sampled. The origin of this receptor is a boy aged 2 to 9 in good health and CMV-seronegative. V and J are TRBV19 and TRBJ2-7; maybe TRBD1 (5 bases). Input material: PBMCs. In DNA, the CDR3 is TGTGCCAGTAGTATAGATCAGGTGGGGCGCGAGCAGTACTTC. Its translation: CASSIDQVGREQYF. The full variable domain, its missing parts supplied by reference TRBV19 and TRBJ2-7, is DGGITQSPKYLFRKEGQNVTLSCEQNLNHDAMYWYRQDPGQGLRLIYYSQIVNDFQKGDIAEGYSVSREKKESFPLTVTSAQKNPTAFYLCASSIDQVGREQYFGPGTRLTVT.